The 20 T cell receptor beta chains given below trace back to one sample, sequenced in a study of a mutant IDH1 vaccine in newly diagnosed glioma. The antigens for these receptors are not known. Generated by immunoSEQ multiplex PCR, the TCRdb table keeps only in-frame clones and is missing some. The sample contains around 41,000 clones, 60% to 85% of which appear only once. The time point denotes: week 23, last vaccination. Topical imiquimod was applied with each vaccine dose, which held 300 ug of mutant IDH1 20-mer peptide. Material: PBMCs, obtained from a glioma patient whose treatment included an IDH1 peptide vaccine. The receptors were gathered from a woman aged 40 to 50 with glioma. Some clones in this sample may be carry-over from other donors' samples.

Only a few counts were recorded for this clone. The chain is built from TRBV6-4 and TRBJ1-5; D gene unclear. V shed 5 bases and J shed 2 bases, with 10 bases lying between them. CDR1 and CDR2 (germline): MRHNA, SNTAGT. The CDR3 consists of 14 residues. CDR3 nucleotide sequence: TGTGCCAGCAGTATGAGGGTCCGCAATCAGCCCCAGCATTTT. This translates into CASSMRVRNQPQHF.

The V and J genes are TRBV5-6 and TRBJ1-5; the match to TRBD1 covers 9 bases. Germline CDR1 reads SGHDT; CDR2 reads YYEEEE. The CDR3 length is 15 residues. Trimming cost V 0 bases and J 5 bases; bases outside gene matches: 3. The CDR3: CASSLGQGGYQPQHF. CDR3 nucleotide sequence: TGTGCCAGCAGCTTGGGACAGGGGGGTTATCAGCCCCAGCATTTT.

The V and J genes are TRBV10-3 and TRBJ1-2; D perhaps matches TRBD1 (5 bases). V shed 4 bases and J shed 2 bases, with 5 bases lying between them. Germline values: CDR1 ENHRY, CDR2 SYGVKD. There are 12 residues in the CDR3. The CDR3 is CAISGGNYGYTF. DNA of the CDR3: TGTGCCATCAGTGGGGGCAACTATGGCTACACCTTC.

CDR3 amino acids: CASSSRGSGNTIYF. As DNA, the CDR3 is TGTGCCAGCAGCTCCAGGGGGTCTGGAAACACCATATATTTT. The chain has TRBV7-8 and TRBJ1-3; 7 positions match TRBD1. J was trimmed by 1 base and V by 4 bases; bases with no gene match: 1. This CDR3 is built from 14 residues. The V gene's germline CDR1 is SGHVS and CDR2 FQNEAQ.

The chain is built from TRBV4-2 and TRBJ2-5; 9 nucleotides match TRBD2. Germline V gene sequence: CDR1 LGHNA, CDR2 YNFKEQ. The CDR3 is made up of 19 amino acids. Trimming removed 0 bases from V and 6 bases from J; junction bases left unmatched: 17. The CDR3 loop is CASSQEGPGRLAGLKTQYF. CDR3 nucleotides: TGTGCCAGCAGCCAAGAAGGACCCGGGAGGCTAGCGGGGTTAAAGACCCAGTACTTC.

This rearrangement joins TRBV7-9 to TRBJ2-4; D is unresolved. The germline gives CDR1 SEHNR, CDR2 FQNEAQ (reference sequence). The CDR3 consists of 15 residues. V dropped 2 bases and J dropped 0 bases, with 8 bases sitting between them. In DNA, the CDR3 is TGTGCCAGCAGCTTATTGGTCCTAGCCAAAAACATTCAGTACTTC. Amino acids: CASSLLVLAKNIQYF.

The V and J genes are TRBV16 and TRBJ1-1; possible D gene TRBD1, 6 bases. The CDR3 loop spans 15 amino acids. V shed 4 bases and J shed 0 bases, with 12 bases lying between them. CDR1 and CDR2 from the germline V gene are KGHSY and FQNENV. CDR3 sequence: CASSPRGALNTEAFF. The CDR3 DNA is TGTGCCAGCAGCCCGAGGGGGGCCTTGAACACTGAAGCTTTCTTT. Supplemented by reference TRBV16 and TRBJ1-1, the full variable domain reads GEEVAQTPKHLVRGEGQKAKLYCAPIKGHSYVFWYQQVLKNEFKFLISFQNENVFDETGMPKERFSAKCLPNSPCSLEIQATKLEDSAVYFCASSPRGALNTEAFFGQGTRLTVV.

The chain employs TRBV12-5 and TRBJ2-1, with unresolved D. Germline V gene data show CDR1 as LGHNT and CDR2 as FRNRAP. The CDR3 spans 14 residues. The germline V and J ends were trimmed by 7 bases and 2 bases, with 12 bases remaining between them. The CDR3, as DNA: TGTGCTAGTGCCCAAGCGAACACCTACAATGAGCAGTTCTTC. Encoded protein: CASAQANTYNEQFF.

This clone showed up just a few times. The chain carries TRBV10-3 and TRBJ1-1; 7 nucleotides line up with TRBD1. This CDR3 is built from 14 residues. Germline CDR1 ENHRY, CDR2 SYGVKD. Trimming at V came to 0 bases and at J to 5 bases, leaving 3 bases not matched to a gene. The CDR3 nucleotides read TGTGCCATCAGTGAGTCAAGGGGGCAGACTGAAGCTTTCTTT. It yields the protein CAISESRGQTEAFF.

The chain carries TRBV6-5 and TRBJ2-7; D is possibly TRBD1 or TRBD2 (5 bases each). The CDR3 is made up of 14 amino acids. Per germline, CDR1 MNHEY and CDR2 SVGAGI. V lost 9 bases to trimming and J lost 4 bases, with 19 bases between them. CDR3 in amino acids: CASRGDTRGYEQYF. The DNA for the CDR3 is TGTGCCAGTCGGGGCGACACCCGGGGATACGAGCAGTACTTC.

This chain joins TRBV10-1 and TRBJ1-5; D is unresolved. The germline CDR1 and CDR2 sequences are WNHNN and SYGVQD (reference sequence). The CDR3 is 17 residues long. The germline V and J ends were trimmed by 8 bases and 3 bases, with 23 bases remaining between them. CDR3 amino acids: CASPYRATSCPNQPQHF. CDR3 DNA: TGCGCCAGCCCCTACCGGGCTACAAGTTGCCCCAATCAGCCCCAGCATTTT.

The chain uses TRBV10-3 and TRBJ2-3; D not certain. With 3 bases removed from V and 1 base from J, the gap between germline ends came to 11 bases. CDR1 and CDR2 from the germline V gene are ENHRY and SYGVKD. The CDR3 consists of 15 residues. The CDR3 bases are TGTGCCATCAGTGACCCTAGGCTACGCACAGATACGCAGTATTTT. This translates into CAISDPRLRTDTQYF.

The rearrangement joins TRBV5-4 to TRBJ1-4, with a tentative D call TRBD1 (5 bases). V gave up 0 bases and J gave up 5 bases, with 14 bases separating them. Germline V gives CDR1 SGHNT, CDR2 YYREEE (reference sequence). The CDR3 is 16 amino acids. In nucleotides, the CDR3 is TGTGCCAGCAGCTTGGCGACCGGGACGGGAAATGAAAAACTGTTTTTT. Translated, it gives CASSLATGTGNEKLFF.

The chain couples TRBV2 to TRBJ2-5; D might be TRBD1 (6 bases). Judging by the DNA end, TRBJ2-7 fits better; the J call may be wrong. This CDR3 region has 13 residues. Per the germline V gene, CDR1 is SNHLY and CDR2 is FYNNEI. The CDR3 region is CASSEQGLGEQYF. In nucleotides, the CDR3 is TGTGCCAGCAGTGAACAGGGGCTCGGCGAGCAGTACTTC.

V is TRBV9 and J is TRBJ2-7; no reliable D call. The V end lost 0 bases, the J end lost 2 bases, and 9 bases lay between the germline ends. Germline V gives CDR1 SGDLS, CDR2 YYNGEE. The CDR3 contains 14 residues. CDR3 sequence: CASSVGTDPYEQYF. The DNA of the CDR3 is TGTGCCAGCAGCGTAGGTACAGATCCCTACGAGCAGTACTTC.

The rearrangement uses TRBV19 and TRBJ2-5, with 7 bases fitting TRBD2. CDR1 is LNHDA and CDR2 is SQIVND in the germline V gene (reference sequence). The CDR3 is 13 amino acids. Trimming took 5 bases from V and 1 from J; bases not matched to a gene: 1. The CDR3 region is CASSSSGQETQYF. CDR3 DNA: TGTGCCAGTAGTTCTAGCGGCCAAGAGACCCAGTACTTC.

The chain carries TRBV6-6 and TRBJ2-5; TRBD2 is a possible D gene (6 bases). Germline V lookup: CDR1 MNHNY, CDR2 SVGAGI (reference sequence). Trimming took off 6 bases at V and 4 bases at J, with 21 bases between the two ends. The CDR3 covers 16 residues. The CDR3 DNA reads as TGTGCCAGCAGCCAACGCGGGATCCCCGCCCCAGAGACCCAGTACTTC. It specifies CASSQRGIPAPETQYF.

J is TRBJ2-7 and V is TRBV13, with 9 nucleotides matching TRBD1. The germline V gene encodes CDR1 PRHDT and CDR2 FYEKMQ (reference sequence). After removal of 4 bases from V and 2 bases from J, the junction contained 3 bases not matched to a gene. This CDR3 contains 14 residues. The DNA of the CDR3 is TGTGCCAGCAGCTCAAGACAGGGGGCCTACGAGCAGTACTTC. This sequence encodes CASSSRQGAYEQYF.

The V call is TRBV1, the J call TRBJ2-7; TRBD1 reflects the table's D call only, with no check against the DNA. TRBV1 is a documented pseudogene. The CDR3 sequence is 13 residues long. CDR3 bases: TGCACCAGCAGCCAAGGACAAACCTACGAGCAGTACTTC. Its protein product is CTSSQGQTYEQYF.

In this sample, this clone turned up a few times. The gene calls are TRBV7-8 and TRBJ2-7; 8 bases fit TRBD2. Germline V gives CDR1 SGHVS, CDR2 FQNEAQ. The V gene end was trimmed by 5 bases and the J gene end by 3 bases; junction bases not matched to a gene: 6. The CDR3 length is 14 residues. The CDR3 here is CASSRGGASYEQYF. CDR3 nucleotides: TGTGCCAGCAGCCGGGGGGGGGCGAGCTACGAGCAGTACTTC.